Listed here are 32 T cell receptor beta chains from one sample, sequenced in a study of Ad26.COV2.S vaccination and SARS-CoV-2 variants. Only in-frame clones appear in the TCRdb table, and some are missing; sequencing was by immunoSEQ multiplex PCR. The sample has 440,000 or so clones; roughly 90% are singletons. This sample's treatment: some 20 received Ad26.COV2.S at low or high dose, single or two shots; about 5 received placebo; per-sample allocation not given. Following the first vaccine or placebo injection, samples were taken on day 63. The sample consisted of peripheral blood, taken in a trial of Ad26.COV2.S vaccine versus placebo. The receptor set was obtained from a person aged 18 to 65 who received the Ad26.COV2.S COVID-19 vaccine or a placebo.

This chain links TRBV5-1 with TRBJ2-7; D possibly matches TRBD1 or TRBD2 (5 bases each). V lost 2 bases and J lost 3, with 12 bases in between. The CDR3 has 14 amino acids. The germline V gene encodes CDR1 SGHRS and CDR2 YFSETQ. The CDR3 bases are TGCGCCAGCAGCTTTAACGAGGGGTACTACGAGCAGTACTTC. Translation: CASSFNEGYYEQYF.

V is TRBV7-9 and J is TRBJ2-7; tentatively, D is TRBD1 (6 bases). Trimming shortened V by 0 bases and J by 2 bases, and 11 bases separated the two germline ends. Looked up from germline, CDR1 is SEHNR and CDR2 is FQNEAQ (reference sequence). CDR3 length: 15 residues. This chain's CDR3 is CASSLAQGSTYEQYF. The CDR3 DNA follows: TGTGCCAGCAGCTTAGCCCAGGGGTCTACCTACGAGCAGTACTTC. The entire variable domain, with the rest obtained from reference TRBV7-9 and TRBJ2-7, is as follows: DTGVSQNPRHKITKRGQNVTFRCDPISEHNRLYWYRQTLGQGPEFLTYFQNEAQLEKSRLLSDRFSAERPKGSFSTLEIQRTEQGDSAMYLCASSLAQGSTYEQYFGPGTRLTVT.

The gene calls are TRBV18 and TRBJ2-2; 9 bases are shared with TRBD1. The length of the CDR3 is 15 residues. Germline V gene lookup returns CDR1 KGHSH and CDR2 LQKENI. Germline trimming cut 3 bases from V and 3 bases from J; bases unmatched to any gene: 2. CDR3 DNA: TGTGCCAGCTCACCCGGGACAGGGCACACCGGGGAGCTGTTTTTT. This encodes CASSPGTGHTGELFF.

This clone was picked up a small number of times. This sequence joins TRBV19 and TRBJ1-3; 8 positions match TRBD1. CDR3 size: 16 residues. From germline, CDR1 is LNHDA and CDR2 SQIVND (reference sequence). With 3 bases clipped from V and 0 bases from J, the junction kept 4 bases outside the gene matches. The CDR3 protein is CASSIGQGVSGNTIYF. DNA of the CDR3: TGTGCCAGTAGTATCGGACAGGGAGTCTCTGGAAACACCATATATTTT.

This clone was seen only once. The chain couples TRBV5-4 to TRBJ2-5, with D possibly TRBD1 on 6 matching bases. The germline V gene has CDR1 SGHNT and CDR2 YYREEE (reference sequence). Trimming took off 4 bases at V and 0 bases at J, with 10 bases between the two ends. CDR3 length: 14 amino acids. The CDR3 bases are TGTGCCAGCAGCCTCGGGACAAACCAAGAGACCCAGTACTTC. Translated: CASSLGTNQETQYF.

The gene calls are TRBV7-2 and TRBJ2-7; D uncertain. Germline-derived CDR1 and CDR2 are SGHTA and FQGNSA. Trimming left V 5 bases short and J 4 bases short, with 15 bases between. There are 14 residues in the CDR3. Here the CDR3 reads CASSPVPGRYEQYF. CDR3 nucleotides: TGTGCCAGCAGCCCCGTCCCCGGGCGATACGAGCAGTACTTC.

V and J are TRBV4-1 and TRBJ2-3, with D tentatively TRBD2 (5 bases). V was trimmed by 7 bases and J by 2 bases, leaving 13 bases between them. The germline CDR1 and CDR2 sequences are MGHRA and YSYEKL. This CDR3 contains 14 residues. Written as DNA, the CDR3 is TGCGCCAGCACTTTAGCGCAAGACACAGATACGCAGTATTTT. This encodes CASTLAQDTDTQYF.

The chain uses TRBV30 and TRBJ1-4, with unresolved D. Per the germline V gene, CDR1 is GTSNPN and CDR2 is SVGIG (reference sequence). The ends were cut back, 2 bases at V and 13 bases at J, with 14 bases in the middle. This CDR3 is built from 12 residues. The CDR3 sequence is CAWSTAPGGLFF. CDR3 sequence (DNA): TGTGCCTGGAGTACGGCCCCAGGCGGACTGTTTTTT. Together with reference TRBV30 and TRBJ1-4, the CDR3 gives the full variable domain: SQTIHQWPATLVQPVGSPLSLECTVEGTSNPNLYWYRQAAGRGLQLLFYSVGIGQISSEVPQNLSASRPQDRQFILSSKKLLLSDSGFYLCAWSTAPGGLFFGSGTQLSVL.

The chain combines TRBV27 with TRBJ1-2; TRBD1 might be the D (6 bases). Germline values: CDR1 MNHEY, CDR2 SMNVEV (reference sequence). CDR3 length: 17 amino acids. V was clipped by 7 bases and J by 3 bases, with 24 bases between them. The CDR3 reads CASIPSTGPNLYYGYTF. For the CDR3, the DNA is TGTGCCAGCATTCCTTCGACAGGCCCTAATTTGTACTATGGCTACACCTTC.

This chain connects TRBV6-6 to TRBJ1-5, with D maybe TRBD1 (6 bases). The CDR3 has 15 residues. V shed 6 bases and J shed 4 bases, with 16 bases lying between them. In germline, CDR1 is MNHNY, CDR2 SVGAGI (reference sequence). Here the CDR3 DNA reads TGTGCCAGCAGCCCCGGAGGGGGTGGAAATCAGCCCCAGCATTTT. Protein sequence: CASSPGGGGNQPQHF.

The J gene is TRBJ2-5, the V gene TRBV7-9; 16 bases line up with TRBD2. Germline assignment: CDR1 SEHNR and CDR2 FQNEAQ (reference sequence). V dropped 4 bases and J dropped 5; count of bases not matched to a gene: 7. The CDR3 is 17 amino acids. The CDR3: CASSSSGLAGGPETQYF. In DNA, the CDR3 is TGTGCCAGCAGCTCTTCGGGACTAGCGGGGGGGCCGGAGACCCAGTACTTC.

The chain recombines TRBV4-1 with TRBJ2-7; weak D call: TRBD1 (6 bases). CDR3 length: 16 residues. Trimming cost V 0 bases and J 6 bases, with 18 bases left between them. Germline CDR1 and CDR2: MGHRA and YSYEKL. The CDR3 sequence: CASSQEGHTSLAEQYF. In DNA, the CDR3 is TGCGCCAGCAGCCAAGAGGGACACACATCTTTAGCCGAGCAGTACTTC.

This clone was recorded only once. V is TRBV6-6 and J is TRBJ2-5, with 13 positions matching TRBD2. CDR3 size: 17 residues. Per germline, CDR1 MNHNY and CDR2 SVGAGI (reference sequence). V gave up 5 bases and J gave up 5 bases; unmatched junction bases: 11. The CDR3 loop reads CASSPYGTSGELETQYF. The CDR3 DNA is TGTGCCAGCAGTCCCTATGGGACTAGCGGGGAGTTGGAGACCCAGTACTTC.

The chain carries TRBV4-3 and TRBJ1-1, with D perhaps matching TRBD1 (5 bases). This CDR3 region has 15 residues. Deletions cut 4 bases from V and 4 bases from J, with 16 bases between. Per the germline V gene, CDR1 is LGHNA and CDR2 is YSLEER. Here the CDR3 reads CASSPRGGQGTEAFF. In nucleotides, the CDR3 is TGCGCCAGCAGCCCGAGAGGCGGGCAGGGCACTGAAGCTTTCTTT.

The CDR3 spells CASSQDLRSTDTQYF. The CDR3 DNA sequence: TGCGCCAGCAGCCAAGACTTACGGAGCACAGATACGCAGTATTTT. The genes are TRBV4-3 and TRBJ2-3; D is unresolved. CDR3 length equals 15 residues. Per the germline V gene, CDR1 is LGHNA and CDR2 is YSLEER. Between the trimmed V and J ends, which lost 0 bases and 0 bases, there was a span of 7 bases.

The chain is built from TRBV6-5 and TRBJ2-7, with a possible D match to TRBD2 (5 bases). The length of the CDR3 is 12 residues. CDR1 MNHEY and CDR2 SVGAGI come from the germline V gene. The V gene lost 2 bases and the J gene lost 7 bases, with 9 bases spanning the gap. The CDR3 nucleotides are TGTGCCAGCAGTTACGACACGGGGGAGCAGTACTTC. Protein sequence: CASSYDTGEQYF.

This chain connects TRBV6-5 to TRBJ2-3, with 9 bases that match TRBD1. CDR3 length: 15 amino acids. In germline, CDR1 is MNHEY, CDR2 SVGAGI. Trimming took 7 bases from V and 5 from J; bases not matched to a gene: 10. This CDR3 is CASTHGTGSIDTQYF. CDR3 sequence (DNA): TGTGCCAGCACCCATGGGACAGGGTCCATAGATACGCAGTATTTT.

This chain uses TRBV7-6 with TRBJ2-5; TRBD2 aligns across 8 bases. V dropped 0 bases and J dropped 5; count of bases not matched to a gene: 8. CDR1 SGHVS and CDR2 FNYEAQ come from the germline V gene. The CDR3 has 16 residues. This CDR3 is CASSLASGGRSETQYF. CDR3 bases: TGTGCCAGCAGCTTAGCGTCGGGGGGGCGCTCGGAGACCCAGTACTTC.

The chain has TRBV14 and TRBJ2-7; the D call may be TRBD1 or TRBD2 (5 bases each). Between the trimmed V and J ends, which lost 4 bases and 4 bases, there was a span of 17 bases. The CDR3 is 15 residues long. CDR1 SGHDN and CDR2 FVKESK come from the germline V gene. CDR3 in amino acids: CASSLSRGPLYEQYF. As DNA, the CDR3 is TGTGCCAGCAGCCTCAGTCGGGGCCCCCTATACGAGCAGTACTTC.

The CDR3 DNA sequence: TGTGCCAGCAGCGTAGCTACAAGTTCTCGCTCACCCCTCCACTTT. This sequence encodes CASSVATSSRSPLHF. V gene TRBV9 combines with J gene TRBJ1-6; D is uncertain. The CDR3 totals 15 residues. Per the germline V gene, CDR1 is SGDLS and CDR2 is YYNGEE. V lost 0 bases and J lost 10, with 14 bases in between.

This clone was counted a few times. The chain joins TRBV6-6 to TRBJ1-1; D gene uncertain. With 2 bases removed from V and 5 bases from J, the gap between germline ends came to 0 bases. The V gene's germline CDR1 is MNHNY and CDR2 SVGAGI (reference sequence). This CDR3 has 10 amino acids. The CDR3 DNA sequence: TGTGCCAGCAGTTACACTGAAGCTTTCTTT. Residues: CASSYTEAFF.

This chain links TRBV6-5 with TRBJ1-2; D call uncertain. The CDR3 has 15 residues. Trimming left V 0 bases short and J 4 bases short, with 12 bases between. CDR1 MNHEY and CDR2 SVGAGI come from the germline V gene. The CDR3 protein is CASSYSAGSSYGYTF. The CDR3 nucleotides are TGTGCCAGCAGTTACTCGGCGGGCTCGAGCTATGGCTACACCTTC.

The chain joins TRBV29-1 to TRBJ2-1; TRBD2 matches 10 bases. This CDR3 comprises 15 residues. Germline assignment: CDR1 SQVTM and CDR2 ANQGSEA. V dropped 4 bases and J dropped 7; count of bases not matched to a gene: 10. The CDR3 DNA reads as TGCAGCGTTGGAAACGAGCGGGGGGGTTGGAATGAGCAGTTCTTC. It is translated as CSVGNERGGWNEQFF.

The chain joins TRBV11-2 to TRBJ2-6, with D possibly called TRBD1 or TRBD2 (5 bases each). V dropped 6 bases and J dropped 0 bases, with 21 bases sitting between them. Germline V gene sequence: CDR1 SGHAT, CDR2 FQNNGV. This CDR3 contains 19 residues. The CDR3 DNA is TGTGCCAGCAGTACAGGCGGGCAGGGTTTATTCTCTGGGGCCAACGTCCTGACTTTC. Amino acid sequence: CASSTGGQGLFSGANVLTF.

This chain connects TRBV11-2 to TRBJ2-3; TRBD1 matches 8 bases. V was clipped by 5 bases and J by 6 bases; unmatched bases: 10. The germline V gene has CDR1 SGHAT and CDR2 FQNNGV. The CDR3 sequence is 15 residues long. The CDR3 DNA is TGTGCCAGCAGCAGGGACAGGTTCACACTCGATACGCAGTATTTT. Residues: CASSRDRFTLDTQYF.

The chain uses TRBV3-1 (or the pseudogene TRBV3-2) and TRBJ2-1, with D possibly being TRBD1 (6 bases). CDR3 size: 13 residues. V was pared by 3 bases and J by 6 bases, with 9 bases between. CDR1 is LGHDT and CDR2 is YNNKEL in the germline V gene (reference sequence). The CDR3 here is CASSHRRGNEQFF. CDR3 DNA sequence: TGTGCCAGCAGCCACCGCAGGGGCAATGAGCAGTTCTTC.

Here the CDR3 reads CASSTGQLSRKAQYF. The CDR3 coding sequence is TGTGCCAGCAGCACGGGACAGCTCAGTCGTAAGGCCCAGTACTTC. This rearrangement joins TRBV5-8 to TRBJ2-5, with 7 bases that match TRBD1. J was trimmed by 9 bases and V by 4 bases; bases with no gene match: 15. Germline assignment: CDR1 SGHTS and CDR2 YDEGEE. This CDR3 region has 15 residues.

CDR3 sequence (DNA): TGTGCCAGCTCACCACGGGGAACAGGGACGAACACTGAAGCTTTCTTT. It yields the protein CASSPRGTGTNTEAFF. J is TRBJ1-1 and V is TRBV18; D may be TRBD1 (6 bases). In germline, CDR1 is KGHSH, CDR2 LQKENI. Deletions cut 1 base from V and 1 base from J, with 13 bases between. The CDR3 is 16 residues long.

The CDR3 sequence is CASSLTAGSDTQYF. The DNA of the CDR3 is TGTGCCAGCTCACTCACGGCCGGGTCAGATACGCAGTATTTT. The chain carries TRBV18 and TRBJ2-3; D gene ambiguous. The CDR3 contains 14 residues. Germline V gene sequence: CDR1 KGHSH, CDR2 LQKENI. The germline V and J ends were trimmed by 4 bases and 4 bases, with 12 bases remaining between them.

In its sample, this clone was seen a few times. The rearrangement joins TRBV5-6 to TRBJ1-3; perhaps TRBD1 as D (5 bases). The CDR3 extends over 17 amino acids. V was trimmed by 0 bases and J by 2 bases, leaving 15 bases between them. Germline V gene lookup returns CDR1 SGHDT and CDR2 YYEEEE. In nucleotides, the CDR3 is TGTGCCAGCAGCTTGGGGCTTAACAGGTTCGCTGGAAACACCATATATTTT. Amino acid sequence: CASSLGLNRFAGNTIYF.

V is TRBV10-2 and J is TRBJ2-7; the match to TRBD1 covers 9 bases. The V segment lost 0 bases and the J segment 4 bases; nucleotides outside the gene matches: 7. The CDR3 runs to 16 residues. Germline CDR1 is WSHSY and CDR2 is SAAADI. The CDR3 loop reads CASSESTGTGWYEQYF. DNA of the CDR3: TGCGCCAGCAGTGAGTCGACGGGGACAGGGTGGTACGAGCAGTACTTC.

The chain employs TRBV7-9 and TRBJ1-2; D remains unclear. The V gene's germline CDR1 is SEHNR and CDR2 FQNEAQ (reference sequence). The length of the CDR3 is 11 residues. The V end was cut by 8 bases, the J end by 4 bases, with 8 bases between. This CDR3 is CASEGPYGYTF. Written as DNA, the CDR3 is TGTGCCAGCGAAGGTCCCTATGGCTACACCTTC.